One and the same sample provided the 3 T cell receptor beta chains below, sequenced in a study of blood T cell repertoires in COVID-19. Profiling relied on immunoSEQ multiplex PCR, and the TCRdb table lists in-frame clones only, not all of them. The sample lists about 140,000 clones, more than 75% occurring once. Material: peripheral blood. These receptors all stem from a man in his 60s who had recovered from COVID-19.

The rearrangement uses TRBV2 and TRBJ1-2; 9 positions agree with TRBD1. The CDR3 is 14 residues long. The J segment lost 3 bases and the V segment lost 5 bases, leaving 4 bases of the junction unmatched. CDR1 SNHLY and CDR2 FYNNEI come from the germline V gene. The CDR3 sequence: CASSPDRGDYGYTF. In nucleotides, the CDR3 is TGTGCCAGCAGTCCGGACAGGGGAGACTATGGCTACACCTTC. The entire variable domain, with the rest obtained from reference TRBV2 and TRBJ1-2, is as follows: EPEVTQTPSHQVTQMGQEVILRCVPISNHLYFYWYRQILGQKVEFLVSFYNNEISEKSEIFDDQFSVERPDGSNFTLKIRSTKLEDSAMYFCASSPDRGDYGYTFGSGTRLTVV.

This chain connects TRBV30 to TRBJ1-5; D might be TRBD1 (6 bases). Germline CDR1 is GTSNPN and CDR2 is SVGIG (reference sequence). The V gene lost 1 base and the J gene lost 4 bases, with 11 bases spanning the gap. The CDR3 covers 14 residues. The CDR3 sequence is CAWSEGVENQPQHF. In DNA, the CDR3 is TGTGCCTGGAGTGAGGGGGTCGAGAATCAGCCCCAGCATTTT.

This CDR3 is CASSLDLTTPPLFF. In nucleotides, the CDR3 is TGCGCCAGCAGCTTGGATTTGACAACCCCTCCCCTGTTCTTC. This sequence joins TRBV5-1 and TRBJ2-1, with D uncertain. The CDR3 runs 14 residues. The V end lost 0 bases, the J end lost 15 bases, and 19 bases lay between the germline ends. Germline V CDR1 and CDR2: SGHRS, YFSETQ.